This paragraph reports one T cell receptor (beta chain). The antigen is undetermined. This entry belongs to a study of CD8 T cells in ankylosing spondylitis. TCRdb recomputed calls from the 5' RACE reads with MiXCR, one row per CDR3 protein. Of hundreds of thousands of distinct CDR3 sequences detected, approximately 9% appear once; the ten largest clones hold nearly 7%. Study-wide points: Within matched ankylosing spondylitis synovial fluid, disease-linked clones were reportedly significantly enriched. Disease-linked clones displayed a CD8+ phenotype and appeared relatively rarely in peripheral blood. Among TCR beta sequences, a motif of 7 to 9 highly homologous variants appeared characteristic of ankylosing spondylitis blood.

The origin of this receptor is a male donor with ankylosing spondylitis or in good health (not recorded which). Material: blood, either unsorted or a sorted T cell fraction (not recorded which).

This CDR3 reads CASSLKEVAGAQETQYF. DNA of the CDR3: TGTGCCAGCAGCTTAAAGGAAGTTGCGGGGGCACAAGAGACCCAGTACTTC. The chain combines TRBV7-2 with TRBJ2-5, with D perhaps TRBD2 (7 bases). The CDR3 contains 17 residues. CDR1 SGHTA and CDR2 FQGNSA come from the germline V gene. The V and J ends lost 2 bases and 2 bases respectively, with 18 bases between them.